A selection of T cell receptor beta chains follows, all from one sample in a study of shared clonotypes between healthy human individuals. Profiling relied on immunoSEQ multiplex PCR, and the TCRdb table lists in-frame clones only, not all of them. The sample has 750,000 to 1,000,000 clones; 80% to 95% are singletons. The material sequenced was naive CD8+ T cells sorted from blood. Receptors were obtained from a man younger than 45 in good health. Both conserved end residues are part of each CDR3. D genes are given only for firm matches. For some rows the clone size is stated as once, few or many, or as a class when expanded; others skip it.

j_call	d_call	v_call	cdr3_length	clone_size	cdr3_nt	cdr3_aa
TRBJ2-1	NA	TRBV7-3	13	once	TGTGCCAGCAGCTTATTTGGTCACAATGAGCAGTTCTTC	CASSLFGHNEQFF
TRBJ2-5	NA	TRBV5-1	14	NA	TGCGCCAGCAGCTTGGAAGTGCCCCGGGAGACCCAGTACTTC	CASSLEVPRETQYF
TRBJ2-7	NA	TRBV10-2	11	NA	TGCGCCAGCAGTGGGGCCTACGAGCAGTACTTC	CASSGAYEQYF
TRBJ1-2	NA	TRBV4-1	16	NA	TGCGCCAGCAGCCAAGTGGTCGGGGGGTACTCGAATGGCTACACCTTC	CASSQVVGGYSNGYTF
TRBJ2-7	TRBD2	TRBV5-1	11	NA	TGCGCCAGCCGACTAGCCGGCGAGCAGTACTTC	CASRLAGEQYF
TRBJ2-2	NA	TRBV10-3	14	NA	TGTGCCATCTATTCGGGGGATATTACCGGGGAGCTGTTTTTT	CAIYSGDITGELFF
TRBJ2-1	NA	TRBV7-9	14	NA	TGTGCCAGCAGCTTCTCGCAGGGCCCAAGGGAGCAGTTCTTC	CASSFSQGPREQFF
TRBJ2-3	NA	TRBV5-1	16	NA	TGCGCCAGCAGCAAGGGACTGACCCCTAGCACAGATACGCAGTATTTT	CASSKGLTPSTDTQYF
TRBJ2-1	TRBD2	TRBV2	14	NA	TGTGCCAGGCAGGGGACTAGCGGCTACAATGAGCAGTTCTTC	CARQGTSGYNEQFF
TRBJ2-1	NA	TRBV19	13	NA	TGTGCCAGTAGTTATAGCTCCTACAATGAGCAGTTCTTC	CASSYSSYNEQFF
TRBJ2-5	TRBD1	TRBV2	14	NA	TGTGCCAGCACCCGCGACAGGGGGAGTTGGACCCAGTACTTC	CASTRDRGSWTQYF
TRBJ2-7	TRBD1	TRBV27	15	NA	TGTGCCAGCAGTTTAACTAGGGACAGGTCCTGGGAGCAGTACTTC	CASSLTRDRSWEQYF
TRBJ2-1	NA	TRBV7-6	16	NA	TGTGCCAGCAGCCCCAGCGGAGGGGACTCCTACAATGAGCAGTTCTTC	CASSPSGGDSYNEQFF
TRBJ1-1	NA	TRBV29-1	12	NA	TGCAGCGTGGAAAGGTTGAACACTGAAGCTTTCTTT	CSVERLNTEAFF
TRBJ2-1	NA	TRBV10-3	11	NA	TGTGCCATCAGTGCAGGGGACGAGCAGTTCTTC	CAISAGDEQFF
TRBJ2-7	TRBD1	TRBV5-6	14	NA	TGTGCCAGCAGCTCGACAGGGGTCTCCTACGAGCAGTACTTC	CASSSTGVSYEQYF
TRBJ2-7	NA	TRBV6-5	11	NA	TGTGCCAGCAGTTCCAGGTACGAGCAGTACTTC	CASSSRYEQYF
TRBJ1-1	NA	TRBV6-5	15	NA	TGTGCCAGCAGTTACTCCGTATACCTGAACACTGAAGCTTTCTTT	CASSYSVYLNTEAFF
TRBJ2-2	NA	TRBV7-9	14	once	TGTGCCAGCAGCTTAGCGAGGGGTATCGGGGAGCTGTTTTTT	CASSLARGIGELFF
TRBJ2-7	TRBD1	TRBV28	15	once	TGTGCCAGCAGTTTATTGGGACAGGGGGCGTATGAGCAGTACTTC	CASSLLGQGAYEQYF
TRBJ2-3	NA	TRBV11-2	17	NA	TGTGCCAGCAGCTTCCTTTCATCCCGGTCCCTCACAGATACGCAGTATTTT	CASSFLSSRSLTDTQYF
TRBJ2-7	TRBD1	TRBV29-1	15	NA	TGCAGCGTTCTCCTAGGACAGGGGAGCACCTACGAGCAGTACTTC	CSVLLGQGSTYEQYF
TRBJ2-3	NA	TRBV27	16	NA	TGTGCCAGCAGTTTTTGGCGGGAAGTCCGCACAGATACGCAGTATTTT	CASSFWREVRTDTQYF